This T cell receptor beta chain is drawn from a study of graft-versus-host responses after intestinal transplantation (dated by TCRdb to the early 2020s). The study in broad terms: The transplants that recipients received were multivisceral, liver-intestinal, or isolated intestinal. The cohort enrolled some 23 intestinal transplant recipients including one retransplant, and a few patients lacking pretransplant specimens were excluded. All recipients received anti-thymocyte globulin induction followed by maintenance tacrolimus and steroids for around three years. Samples from a few later patients were sequenced in-house on an Illumina MiSeq with MiXCR processing rather than by the commercial service. Alloreactive clones were identified by sequencing pre-transplant mixed lymphocyte reaction products and comparing these products with unstimulated pre-transplant donor and recipient T cells. Graft-versus-host and host-versus-graft alloreactive T cell clones were tracked in the graft, circulation and bone marrow after intestinal transplantation using bulk TCR-beta CDR3 sequencing. A peak of at least 4% donor T cells among recipient peripheral blood mononuclear cells was the definition used for donor T cell macrochimerism.

CDR1 and CDR2 are drawn from the germline V gene: SQVTM, ANQGSEA. Taken from cysteine to phenylalanine, the CDR3 has 21 residues. Only the CDR3 region is kept as DNA, spanning 63 bases read in frame from base 1. Clipping removes 2 bases from V and 0 bases from J, with 17 as the unmatched junction base count. In the first month after transplant, blood samples were collected up to 4 times, and after that at least monthly when available. The receptor library was made with the immunoSEQ multiplex PCR assay. High-throughput TCR-beta CDR3 sequencing of genomic DNA from most patients was performed by Adaptive Biotechnologies. In the original analysis: Adaptive's ImmunoSEQ software was the source of the TCR sequencing data for 15 to 20 patients, while a few other patients were processed with MiXCR and VDJtools. CDR3 nucleotide sequences shared between donor and recipient were removed because their origin could not be assigned. Alloreactive clones required at least 2-fold expansion over unstimulated cells and minimum CFSE-low frequency of 0.002% (template counts) or 0.001% (read counts). Mappable clones were those detected in sequenced pre-transplant spleen, lymph node, or MLR CFSE-low populations of the donor or recipient. The cumulative frequency of alloreactive clones was calculated as a percentage of all sequences, weighted by copy number. TCRdb obtained this table from immuneACCESS and retained in-frame rearrangements with V and J assigned. These tables miss some clones; where compared with another copy, unresolved V genes account for less than half of the shortfall, and the remainder is unexplained. V and J calls plus clone size are reproduced from that table; the DNA served to infer D and trimming. In all, the sample holds 9,500 to 12,000 clones, and 85% to 95% of those were seen once. The ten largest clones capture around 5.3% of the sample.

Overall study results and their limits: GvH clones were detected in recipient bone marrow, and some of these GvH clones were observed earlier in ileal mucosa or blood, consistent with an intestinal mucosal origin. Early after transplant, peak levels of circulating GvH clones were found to be associated with declines in HvG clones. In the allografts of patients with donor T cell macrochimerism, GvH to HvG T cell clonal ratios were high. The relatively low number and heterogeneity of intestinal transplant patients limited the conclusions.

A note on this clone: Its binding antigen is unknown. No per-base quality is available; no much larger clone lies one base away.

The TCR was taken from a human patient who received an intestinal transplant, so some T cells may come from the graft donor. The starting material was PBMCs, obtained about 70 days after transplant. The sequence links TRBV29-1 to TRBJ2-2, with 11 bases aligning to TRBD2. The CDR3 protein: CSVELYPGTSGSRSNTGELFF. The DNA sequence follows: TGCAGCGTTGAACTCTATCCCGGGACTAGCGGAAGTCGCTCGAACACCGGGGAGCTGTTTTTT.